A single T cell receptor (beta chain) is shown here with its context. Sequencing was performed with immunoSEQ multiplex PCR; in TCRdb, only in-frame clones are kept and a portion is missing. The sample includes 200,000 to 250,000 clones, around 86% of them seen just once. This CDR3 comprises 12 residues. Germline CDR1 and CDR2: SNHLY and FYNNEI. The V end was cut by 8 bases, the J end by 4 bases, with 12 bases between. The data derive from a study of blood T cell repertoires in COVID-19. About the study: The United States, Italy and Spain provided the acute and convalescent COVID-19 samples.

Sequenced material: peripheral blood. This clonotype was obtained from a young woman who had recovered from COVID-19. The chain recombines TRBV2 with TRBJ2-7; D not certain. CDR3 sequence: CASRSDKYEQYF. DNA of the CDR3: TGTGCCAGCCGATCTGACAAGTACGAGCAGTACTTC.